The 3 T cell receptor beta chains reported below all come from one sample, sequenced in a study of CD8+ T cells in alopecia areata. Regarding treatment: oral pan-JAK inhibitor, 5-10 mg twice daily. Extracted from the samples, RNA was reverse transcribed into cDNA to serve as the sequencing template. Some clones are missing from TCRdb's copy, which holds only in-frame ones; the method was immunoSEQ multiplex PCR. The sample lists 190,000 or so clones, roughly 62% seen once, with roughly 12% in the top ten. The sequenced sample was CD8+ T cells sorted from blood, obtained at week 24, from a patient treated with tofacitinib. All receptors derive from a human donor with alopecia areata.

There are a few counts of this clone. The chain is built from TRBV29-1 and TRBJ2-3; 10 nucleotides line up with TRBD2. Germline values: CDR1 SQVTM, CDR2 ANQGSEA. This CDR3 spans 13 amino acids. After removal of 3 bases from V and 6 bases from J, the junction contained 3 bases not matched to a gene. Written as DNA, the CDR3 is TGCAGCGTTGAGAGCGGGGGGGTGGATACGCAGTATTTT. This translates into CSVESGGVDTQYF.

The V and J genes are TRBV7-9 and TRBJ2-5; a weak D match, TRBD2 (5 bases). V was cut by 7 bases and J by 5 bases, with 14 bases left in between. CDR1 and CDR2 (germline): SEHNR, FQNEAQ (reference sequence). CDR3 size: 13 residues. CDR3 DNA: TGTGCCAGCACCTCCGGGGTCCGGGAGACCCAGTACTTC. It is translated as CASTSGVRETQYF. Full variable domain (missing parts from reference TRBV7-9 and TRBJ2-5): DTGVSQNPRHKITKRGQNVTFRCDPISEHNRLYWYRQTLGQGPEFLTYFQNEAQLEKSRLLSDRFSAERPKGSFSTLEIQRTEQGDSAMYLCASTSGVRETQYFGPGTRLLVL.

The gene calls are TRBV2 and TRBJ2-1, with D hard to call. Germline loops: CDR1 SNHLY, CDR2 FYNNEI. V was pared by 8 bases and J by 6 bases, with 8 bases between. This CDR3 contains 11 residues. In DNA form, the CDR3 reads TGTGCCAGCCCAAATTTCAATGAGCAGTTCTTC. Its translation is CASPNFNEQFF.